The 13 T cell receptor beta chains in this list originate from one sample, sequenced in a study of Graves' ophthalmopathy and Graves' hyperthyroidism. The study amplified TCR beta CDR3 regions using RNA transcripts. Second-round multiplex PCR came after a first-round RT-PCR that employed HTBI primers. TCRdb re-derived calls from the multiplex PCR reads in MiXCR, one entry per CDR3 protein. Seen here are 350,000 or so distinct CDR3 sequences, 17% observed once, and the top ten hold roughly an eighth. The specimen sequenced was peripheral blood. The receptors here all came from an adult man with Graves' ophthalmopathy.

This clonotype was seen at least ten times. A junction boundary mismatches the germline segment, possibly from a read error. The chain uses TRBV20-1 and TRBJ2-2; TRBD2 agrees at 7 bases. CDR3 length equals 15 residues. Germline CDR1 reads DFQATT; CDR2 reads SNEGSKA (reference sequence). The CDR3 reads CSARDTRGRTGELFF. The CDR3 region has the DNA TGCAGTGCAAGAGATACGCGGGGGAGAACCGGGGAGCTGTTTTTT.

This clonotype was seen ten or more times. V gene TRBV6-2 or TRBV6-3 combines with J gene TRBJ2-6, with 9 positions matching TRBD2. Germline lookup yields CDR1 MNHEY and CDR2 SVGEGT. Trimming took 2 bases from V and 1 from J; bases not matched to a gene: 9. This CDR3 is 19 amino acids long. The CDR3 DNA follows: TGTGCCAGCAGTTACCTCGGGCTAGCGGGAACTTCTGGGGCCAACGTCCTGACTTTC. Its translation: CASSYLGLAGTSGANVLTF.

As concerns this clonotype: A junction end diverges from the germline sequence, so it may reflect a read error. V and J are TRBV10-3 and TRBJ1-1; D unclear. Germline V gene data show CDR1 as ENHRY and CDR2 as SYGVKD. CDR3 size: 13 residues. CDR3 bases: TGTGCCAGCAGTGTAGAGAAAGGGACTGAAGCTTTCTTT. It codes for CASSVEKGTEAFF.

CDR3 protein: CASSLKKVIYQPQHF. Here the CDR3 DNA reads TGTGCCAGCAGTTTGAAGAAGGTCATATATCAGCCCCAGCATTTT. This chain joins TRBV12-3 or TRBV12-4 and TRBJ1-5; D remains ambiguous. CDR3 length: 15 residues. The germline V and J ends were trimmed by 3 bases and 5 bases, with 14 bases remaining between them.

This clonotype was observed at least ten times. The rearrangement links TRBV27 to TRBJ2-5, with a weak D call TRBD1 (6 bases). Germline CDR1 reads MNHEY; CDR2 reads SMNVEV (reference sequence). V shed 3 bases and J shed 4 bases, with 9 bases lying between them. This CDR3 spans 13 amino acids. The CDR3 region has the DNA TGTGCCAGCAGTTTCCGCAGGGGAGAGACCCAGTACTTC. Amino acid sequence: CASSFRRGETQYF.

This clonotype has at least ten counts. The chain recombines TRBV11-2 with TRBJ2-5; 10 positions agree with TRBD1. CDR3 length equals 16 residues. The V and J ends lost 4 bases and 5 bases, in that order; junction bases with no gene match: 10. Germline lookup yields CDR1 SGHAT and CDR2 FQNNGV. The DNA for the CDR3 is TGTGCCAGCAGCTCGCTCCGGGACAGGGGTTATGAGACCCAGTACTTC. Its protein product is CASSSLRDRGYETQYF.

This clonotype was picked up a small number of times. The rearrangement joins TRBV28 to TRBJ1-5, with D hard to call. V was trimmed by 8 bases and J by 5 bases, leaving 19 bases between them. The CDR3 is 15 residues long. CDR1 and CDR2 from the germline V gene are MDHEN and SYDVKM. CDR3 protein: CASSPHYGLDQPQHF. CDR3 bases: TGTGCCAGCTCACCCCATTACGGGTTAGATCAGCCCCAGCATTTT. The whole variable domain, remainder taken from reference TRBV28 and TRBJ1-5, is DVKVTQSSRYLVKRTGEKVFLECVQDMDHENMFWYRQDPGLGLRLIYFSYDVKMKEKGDIPEGYSVSREKKERFSLILESASTNQTSMYLCASSPHYGLDQPQHFGDGTRLSIL.

At least ten counts were recorded for this clonotype. The chain employs TRBV27 and TRBJ2-7; 7 bases are shared with TRBD2. Trimming took 7 bases from V and 6 from J; bases not matched to a gene: 3. The CDR3 runs to 11 residues. Germline-derived CDR1 and CDR2 are MNHEY and SMNVEV (reference sequence). The CDR3 reads CASKSGGEQYF. The CDR3, as DNA: TGTGCCAGCAAATCGGGGGGCGAGCAGTACTTC.

On this clonotype: In this CDR3 the conserved last residue, phenylalanine or tryptophan, is missing, so a read error is likely. The chain has TRBV6-2 or TRBV6-3 and TRBJ1-1, with D unresolved. Looked up from germline, CDR1 is MNHEY and CDR2 is SVGEGT. Trimming took 6 bases from V and 1 from J, leaving 9 bases between them. This CDR3 region has 13 residues. The CDR3 DNA sequence: TGTGCCAGCAGATTACTTCGGAACACTGAAGCTTTCGTT. As protein: CASRLLRNTEAFV.

V usage is TRBV20-1 and J usage is TRBJ2-5; TRBD2 matches at 11 bases. Germline CDR1 and CDR2: DFQATT and SNEGSKA (reference sequence). The CDR3 loop spans 14 amino acids. Trimming took 6 bases from V and 5 from J; bases not matched to a gene: 8. The CDR3 DNA reads as TGCAGTGCCTCACTAGCGGGAGAGTACGAGACCCAGTACTTC. Protein product: CSASLAGEYETQYF.

This clonotype occurred many times. The chain couples TRBV20-1 to TRBJ2-7; TRBD1 or TRBD2 may be the D gene (6 bases each). V lost 5 bases and J 0 bases, leaving 17 bases between the germline ends. The germline gives CDR1 DFQATT, CDR2 SNEGSKA (reference sequence). This CDR3 has 15 residues. The CDR3 is CSASPEGGFSYEQYF. As DNA, the CDR3 is TGCAGTGCTTCGCCGGAAGGGGGGTTCTCCTACGAGCAGTACTTC.

This clonotype was seen repeatedly, ten times or more. CDR3 sequence reads: CASTKGTSGLYQETQYF. The CDR3 DNA follows: TGTGCCAGCACCAAAGGGACTAGCGGACTTTACCAAGAGACCCAGTACTTC. V gene TRBV6-1 combines with J gene TRBJ2-5, with TRBD2 matching 11 bases. Germline values: CDR1 MNHNS, CDR2 SASEGT. The V segment lost 7 bases and the J segment 0 bases; nucleotides outside the gene matches: 10. CDR3 length equals 17 residues.

This clonotype has ten or more counts. The genes are TRBV30 and TRBJ1-6; D remains unclear. Trimming cost V 0 bases and J 2 bases, with 11 bases left between them. The CDR3 has 16 residues. Germline V gives CDR1 GTSNPN, CDR2 SVGIG (reference sequence). The CDR3 loop reads CAWSVGPGAYNSPLHF. CDR3 coding DNA: TGTGCCTGGAGTGTAGGCCCGGGCGCCTATAATTCACCCCTCCACTTT. The full variable domain, its missing parts supplied by reference TRBV30 and TRBJ1-6, is SQTIHQWPATLVQPVGSPLSLECTVEGTSNPNLYWYRQAAGRGLQLLFYSVGIGQISSEVPQNLSASRPQDRQFILSSKKLLLSDSGFYLCAWSVGPGAYNSPLHFGNGTRLTVT.